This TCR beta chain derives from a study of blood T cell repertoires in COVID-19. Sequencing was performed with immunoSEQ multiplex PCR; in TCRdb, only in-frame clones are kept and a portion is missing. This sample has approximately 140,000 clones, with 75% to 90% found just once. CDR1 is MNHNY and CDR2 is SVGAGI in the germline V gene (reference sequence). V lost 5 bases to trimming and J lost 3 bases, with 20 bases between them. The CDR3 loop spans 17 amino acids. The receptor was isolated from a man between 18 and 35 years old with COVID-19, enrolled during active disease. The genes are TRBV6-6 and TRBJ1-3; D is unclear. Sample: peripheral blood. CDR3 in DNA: TGTGCCAGCAGTCGACAACTCTTCGGGGATGGTGGAAACACCATATATTTT. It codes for CASSRQLFGDGGNTIYF.